The next 10 T cell receptor beta chains were all read from a single sample in a study of T cells in Graves' hyperthyroidism and ophthalmopathy. TCR beta CDR3 sequences were amplified from RNA transcripts. The HTBI primer set drove a first-round RT-PCR of the TCR CDR3. A single record per CDR3 protein comes from TCRdb applying MiXCR to the multiplex PCR reads. The repertoire holds hundreds of thousands of distinct CDR3 sequences, with around 24% as singletons. The sequenced sample was blood. All receptors come from a woman aged 25 to 39 with Graves' ophthalmopathy.

In DNA, the CDR3 is TGTGCCATCACGGGGGTGGCCGGAACCGGGGAGCTGTTTTTT. Translation: CAITGVAGTGELFF. The rearrangement links TRBV10-3 to TRBJ2-2; D perhaps matches TRBD2 (6 bases). CDR3 length: 14 residues. Per germline, CDR1 ENHRY and CDR2 SYGVKD. Trimming pared 7 bases from V and 5 bases from J, leaving 14 bases between.

This clonotype was detected ten times or more. The V gene is TRBV5-6, the J gene TRBJ1-1, with D perhaps TRBD1 (5 bases). There are 16 residues in the CDR3. The V gene's germline CDR1 is SGHDT and CDR2 YYEEEE. V gave up 0 bases and J gave up 4 bases, with 16 bases separating them. The CDR3 spells CASSLGEGRRLTEAFF. The DNA for the CDR3 is TGTGCCAGCAGCTTGGGTGAGGGACGCCGGCTCACTGAAGCTTTCTTT.

The table lists this clonotype with many counts. V is TRBV29-1 and J is TRBJ1-2; unclear D gene. Trimming pared 5 bases from V and 5 bases from J, leaving 18 bases between. The germline V gene encodes CDR1 SQVTM and CDR2 ANQGSEA. The CDR3 extends over 14 amino acids. The CDR3 reads CSVIGRPLEYGYTF. The CDR3 nucleotides read TGCAGCGTTATCGGCAGGCCGCTAGAGTATGGCTACACCTTC.

This clonotype was seen at least ten times. V gene TRBV30 combines with J gene TRBJ1-2; D perhaps matches TRBD1 (6 bases). V lost 0 bases, J lost 6 bases, and 11 bases lay in between. Germline lookup yields CDR1 GTSNPN and CDR2 SVGIG (reference sequence). The CDR3 is made up of 13 amino acids. CDR3 sequence (DNA): TGTGCCTGGAGTGTACAGGGTCAGAATGGCTACACCTTC. Its protein product is CAWSVQGQNGYTF.

This clonotype was seen ten or more times. This chain connects TRBV12-3 or TRBV12-4 to TRBJ1-1; the match to TRBD1 covers 9 bases. This CDR3 spans 14 amino acids. The ends lost 7 bases at V and 11 bases at J; junction bases unmatched: 14. The CDR3 region has the DNA TGTGCCAGCATCCAAACCTCCGGGACAGGGTACGCTTTCTTT. Its protein product is CASIQTSGTGYAFF.

This clonotype was counted a few times. This chain connects TRBV7-2 to TRBJ2-6; D is unclear. CDR1 SGHTA and CDR2 FQGNSA come from the germline V gene. This CDR3 is 15 amino acids long. Trimming stripped 5 bases from V and 2 bases from J, with 10 bases between. The DNA of the CDR3 is TGTGCCAGCAGCCCTGCTAGTACTGGGGCCAACGTCCTGACTTTC. It encodes CASSPASTGANVLTF.

This clonotype showed up many times. The rearrangement joins TRBV14 to TRBJ2-7; TRBD2 matches 8 bases. The CDR3 contains 15 residues. J was trimmed by 3 bases and V by 1 base; bases with no gene match: 5. From germline, CDR1 is SGHDN and CDR2 FVKESK. CDR3 coding DNA: TGTGCCAGCAGCCAAGTAGGGCTAGCGGGCTACGAGCAGTACTTC. Translated: CASSQVGLAGYEQYF.

The V call is TRBV13, the J call TRBJ2-7; D unclear. From germline, CDR1 is PRHDT and CDR2 FYEKMQ (reference sequence). The CDR3 covers 13 residues. Trimming removed 0 bases from V and 10 bases from J, with 13 bases in between. The CDR3 spells CASSLGVDRHQYF. CDR3 nucleotide sequence: TGTGCCAGCAGCTTAGGGGTAGATCGACACCAGTACTTC.

At least ten counts were recorded for this clonotype. The chain carries TRBV6-5 and TRBJ1-5; the D is unclear. The CDR3 is 13 amino acids. The V gene's germline CDR1 is MNHEY and CDR2 SVGAGI. V was trimmed by 6 bases and J by 4 bases, leaving 10 bases between them. The CDR3 coding sequence is TGTGCCAGCAGGGGTGTATGGAATCAGCCCCAGCATTTT. Translating it yields CASRGVWNQPQHF.

This clonotype was recorded at least ten times. The gene calls are TRBV18 and TRBJ1-5; 7 bases match TRBD1. Germline-derived CDR1 and CDR2 are KGHSH and LQKENI. The CDR3 extends over 15 amino acids. J lost 5 bases, V lost 3 bases, and 7 bases had no gene match. The CDR3 reads CASSPAGTADQPQHF. The CDR3 DNA reads TGTGCCAGCTCACCGGCCGGGACAGCGGATCAGCCCCAGCATTTT. Combining the CDR3 with reference TRBV18 and TRBJ1-5 gives the whole variable domain NAGVMQNPRHLVRRRGQEARLRCSPMKGHSHVYWYRQLPEEGLKFMVYLQKENIIDESGMPKERFSAEFPKEGPSILRIQQVVRGDSAAYFCASSPAGTADQPQHFGDGTRLSIL.